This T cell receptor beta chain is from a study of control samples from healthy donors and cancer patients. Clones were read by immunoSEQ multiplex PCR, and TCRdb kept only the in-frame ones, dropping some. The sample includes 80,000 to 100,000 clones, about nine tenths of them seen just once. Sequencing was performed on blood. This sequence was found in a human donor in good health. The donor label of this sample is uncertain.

This CDR3 reads CASSPTLAMDEQFF. The CDR3 DNA follows: TGTGCCAGCAGCCCTACCCTAGCGATGGATGAGCAGTTCTTC. The chain is built from TRBV7-7 and TRBJ2-1; possible D gene TRBD2, 6 bases. This CDR3 comprises 14 residues. V was trimmed by 5 bases and J by 8 bases, leaving 16 bases between them. Germline lookup yields CDR1 SSHAT and CDR2 FNYEAQ (reference sequence).